The 10 T cell receptor beta chains below all came from one sample that was sequenced in a study of cytomegalovirus exposure and HLA in healthy donors. The study ran its PCR with 60 Vbeta and 13 Jbeta primers. Sequencing used immunoSEQ multiplex PCR; TCRdb keeps in-frame clones, though not all of them. The repertoire has roughly 61,000 clones, around 92% of them found once; the top ten carry approximately 1.5%. Sequencing input: PBMCs. These TCRs come from a man aged 25 to 45 in good health and CMV-seropositive.

In this sample, this clone turned up once. This chain links TRBV5-1 with TRBJ2-7, with D hard to call. CDR3 length: 12 residues. CDR1 is SGHRS and CDR2 is YFSETQ in the germline V gene. Trimming cost V 4 bases and J 4 bases, with 9 bases left between them. In DNA form, the CDR3 reads TGCGCCAGCAGCCTGGACGGGTACGAGCAGTACTTC. As protein: CASSLDGYEQYF.

The chain links TRBV27 to TRBJ1-2; D ambiguous. CDR3 length: 13 residues. Germline V gene lookup returns CDR1 MNHEY and CDR2 SMNVEV (reference sequence). Between the trimmed V and J ends, which lost 5 bases and 8 bases, there was a span of 15 bases. CDR3 sequence reads: CASSTNARGGYTF. The CDR3 coding sequence is TGTGCCAGCAGTACTAACGCTCGGGGAGGCTACACCTTC.

This clone was counted a single time. The chain uses TRBV15 and TRBJ2-5, with D uncertain. This CDR3 comprises 15 residues. The V and J ends lost 0 bases and 0 bases respectively, with 8 bases between them. Germline V gene lookup returns CDR1 LNHNV and CDR2 YYDKDF (reference sequence). The CDR3 is CATSRDLTYQETQYF. In DNA, the CDR3 is TGTGCCACCAGCAGAGATCTCACTTACCAAGAGACCCAGTACTTC. Filled out from reference TRBV15 and TRBJ2-5, the complete variable domain reads DAMVIQNPRYQVTQFGKPVTLSCSQTLNHNVMYWYQQKSSQAPKLLFHYYDKDFNNEADTPDNFQSRRPNTSFCFLDIRSPGLGDTAMYLCATSRDLTYQETQYFGPGTRLLVL.

This clone has just a few counts. The gene calls are TRBV29-1 and TRBJ1-3; possibly TRBD1 for D (5 bases). CDR1 and CDR2 (germline): SQVTM, ANQGSEA. Trimming took off 4 bases at V and 4 bases at J, with 8 bases between the two ends. The CDR3 spans 12 residues. CDR3 nucleotides: TGCAGCGTTGGACAGACCGGAAACACCATATATTTT. Amino acid sequence: CSVGQTGNTIYF.

V and J are TRBV5-5 and TRBJ1-5; D is possibly TRBD1 (6 bases). Germline CDR1 reads SGHKS; CDR2 reads YYEKEE (reference sequence). The CDR3 loop spans 14 amino acids. The V and J ends lost 2 bases and 3 bases respectively, with 9 bases between them. The DNA for the CDR3 is TGTGCCAGCAGCTTTACAGGGAACAATCAGCCCCAGCATTTT. Protein product: CASSFTGNNQPQHF.

The chain links TRBV5-4 to TRBJ2-7; D remains ambiguous. This CDR3 has 16 residues. The germline V gene has CDR1 SGHNT and CDR2 YYREEE (reference sequence). V was trimmed by 0 bases and J by 0 bases, leaving 13 bases between them. Here the CDR3 DNA reads TGTGCCAGCAGCTTGGGAGGCAGAGAGAGCTCCTACGAGCAGTACTTC. This sequence encodes CASSLGGRESSYEQYF.

This chain connects TRBV18 to TRBJ2-3; D unclear. Trimming removed 2 bases from V and 3 bases from J, with 12 bases in between. Germline V CDR1 and CDR2: KGHSH, LQKENI. The CDR3 extends over 15 amino acids. The CDR3 reads CASSPSTPLTDTQYF. In DNA form, the CDR3 reads TGTGCCAGCTCACCATCCACCCCACTAACAGATACGCAGTATTTT.

The gene calls are TRBV18 and TRBJ2-7, with TRBD1 matching over 8 bases. Germline-derived CDR1 and CDR2 are KGHSH and LQKENI. Losses at the gene ends were 5 bases for V and 3 bases for J; bases not matched to a gene: 9. This CDR3 has 15 residues. CDR3 amino acids: CASSANRGSGYEQYF. For the CDR3, the DNA is TGTGCCAGCTCAGCAAACAGGGGGTCCGGCTACGAGCAGTACTTC. Full variable domain (missing parts from reference TRBV18 and TRBJ2-7): NAGVMQNPRHLVRRRGQEARLRCSPMKGHSHVYWYRQLPEEGLKFMVYLQKENIIDESGMPKERFSAEFPKEGPSILRIQQVVRGDSAAYFCASSANRGSGYEQYFGPGTRLTVT.

J is TRBJ2-6 and V is TRBV29-1, with 8 bases fitting TRBD1. In germline, CDR1 is SQVTM, CDR2 ANQGSEA. The CDR3 covers 15 residues. The trim removed 0 bases at V and 5 bases at J, leaving 3 bases unmatched. In nucleotides, the CDR3 is TGCAGCGTTGAAGATTGGACAGGGAGGGCCAACGTCCTGACTTTC. It codes for CSVEDWTGRANVLTF.

This clone was seen once. The chain combines TRBV19 with TRBJ2-3; TRBD1 is a possible D gene (6 bases). Trimming removed 4 bases at V and 3 bases at J, with 20 bases between. Germline V CDR1 and CDR2: LNHDA, SQIVND (reference sequence). The CDR3 runs 17 residues. CDR3 nucleotides: TGTGCCAGTAGTACCAGCGGAACAGGGTCAGTTACAGATACGCAGTATTTT. Translating gives CASSTSGTGSVTDTQYF. Based on the CDR3 plus reference TRBV19 and TRBJ2-3, the full variable domain is DGGITQSPKYLFRKEGQNVTLSCEQNLNHDAMYWYRQDPGQGLRLIYYSQIVNDFQKGDIAEGYSVSREKKESFPLTVTSAQKNPTAFYLCASSTSGTGSVTDTQYFGPGTRLTVL.